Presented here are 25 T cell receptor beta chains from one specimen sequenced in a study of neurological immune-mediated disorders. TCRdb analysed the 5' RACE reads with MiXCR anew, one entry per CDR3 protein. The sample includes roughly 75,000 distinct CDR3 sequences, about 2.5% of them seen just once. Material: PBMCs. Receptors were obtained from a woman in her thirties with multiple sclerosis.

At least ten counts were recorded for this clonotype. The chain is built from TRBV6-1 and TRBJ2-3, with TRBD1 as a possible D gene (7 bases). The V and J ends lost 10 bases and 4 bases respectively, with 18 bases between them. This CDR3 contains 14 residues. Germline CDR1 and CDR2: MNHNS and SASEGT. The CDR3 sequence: CAISRGDSSDTQYF. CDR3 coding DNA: TGTGCCATTTCGAGGGGGGACAGTTCAGATACGCAGTATTTT.

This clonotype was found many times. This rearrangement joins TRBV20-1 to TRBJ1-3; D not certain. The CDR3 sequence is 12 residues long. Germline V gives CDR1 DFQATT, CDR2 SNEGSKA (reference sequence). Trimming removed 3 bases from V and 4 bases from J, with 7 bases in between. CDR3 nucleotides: TGCAGTGCTAGGGACCTCGGAAACACCATATATTTT. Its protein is CSARDLGNTIYF.

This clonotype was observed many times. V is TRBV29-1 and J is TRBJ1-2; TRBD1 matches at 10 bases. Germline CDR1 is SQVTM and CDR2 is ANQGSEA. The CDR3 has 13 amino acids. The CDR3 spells CSCDRGHNYGYTF. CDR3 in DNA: TGCAGTTGCGACAGGGGGCACAACTATGGCTACACCTTC. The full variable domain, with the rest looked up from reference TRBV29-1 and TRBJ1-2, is SAVISQKPSRDICQRGTSLTIQCQVDSQVTMMFWYRQQPGQSLTLIATANQGSEATYESGFVIDKFPISRPNLTFSTLTVSNMSPEDSSIYLCSCDRGHNYGYTFGSGTRLTVV.

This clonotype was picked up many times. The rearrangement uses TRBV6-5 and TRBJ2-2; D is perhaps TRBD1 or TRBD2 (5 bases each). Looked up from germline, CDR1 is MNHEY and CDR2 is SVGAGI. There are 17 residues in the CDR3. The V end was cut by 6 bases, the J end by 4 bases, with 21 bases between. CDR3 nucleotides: TGTGCCAGCAGGCTGGGACCTGGAGGACTGGGCACCGGGGAGCTGTTTTTT. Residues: CASRLGPGGLGTGELFF.

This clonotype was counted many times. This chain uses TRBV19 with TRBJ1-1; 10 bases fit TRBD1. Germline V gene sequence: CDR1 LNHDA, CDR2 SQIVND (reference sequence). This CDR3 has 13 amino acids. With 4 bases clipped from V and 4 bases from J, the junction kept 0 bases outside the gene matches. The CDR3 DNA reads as TGTGCCAGTAGTAGACAGGGGGCCACTGAAGCTTTCTTT. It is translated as CASSRQGATEAFF.

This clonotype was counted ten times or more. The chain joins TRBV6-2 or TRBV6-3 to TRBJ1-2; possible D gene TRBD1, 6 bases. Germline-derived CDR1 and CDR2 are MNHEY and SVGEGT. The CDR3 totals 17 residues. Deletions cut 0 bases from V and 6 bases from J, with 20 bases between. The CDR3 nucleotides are TGTGCCAGCAGTTACTCGCCCAGGGGATCATCTACTCATGGCTACACCTTC. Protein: CASSYSPRGSSTHGYTF.

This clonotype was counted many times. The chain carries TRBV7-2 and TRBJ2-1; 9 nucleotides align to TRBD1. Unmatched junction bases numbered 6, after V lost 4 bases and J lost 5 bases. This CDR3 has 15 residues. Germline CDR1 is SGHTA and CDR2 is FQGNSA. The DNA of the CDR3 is TGTGCCAGCAGCTCTGGACAGGGGAGGCACAATGAGCAGTTCTTC. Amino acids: CASSSGQGRHNEQFF.

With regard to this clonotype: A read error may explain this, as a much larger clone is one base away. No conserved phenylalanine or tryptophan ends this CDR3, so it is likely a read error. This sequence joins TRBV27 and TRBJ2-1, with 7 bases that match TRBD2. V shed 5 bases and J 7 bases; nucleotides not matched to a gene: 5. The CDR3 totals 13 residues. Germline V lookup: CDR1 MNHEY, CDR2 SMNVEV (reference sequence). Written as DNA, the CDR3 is TGTGCCAGCAGTCAGACTAGCAGGAATGAGCAGTTCTGC. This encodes CASSQTSRNEQFC.

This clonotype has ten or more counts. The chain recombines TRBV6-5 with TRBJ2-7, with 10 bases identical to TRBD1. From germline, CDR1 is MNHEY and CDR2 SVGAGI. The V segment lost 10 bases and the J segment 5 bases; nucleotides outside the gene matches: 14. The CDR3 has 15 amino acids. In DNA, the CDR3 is TGTGCCACCACAGCATACGGGACAGGGGCGGACGAGCAGTACTTC. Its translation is CATTAYGTGADEQYF.

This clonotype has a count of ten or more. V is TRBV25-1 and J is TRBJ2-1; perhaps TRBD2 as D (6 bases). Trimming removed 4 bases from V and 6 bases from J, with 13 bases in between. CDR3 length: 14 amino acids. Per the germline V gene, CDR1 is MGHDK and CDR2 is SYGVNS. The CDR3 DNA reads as TGTGCCAGCAGTGGCGCCCCCGGGAGCAATGAGCAGTTCTTC. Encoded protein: CASSGAPGSNEQFF.

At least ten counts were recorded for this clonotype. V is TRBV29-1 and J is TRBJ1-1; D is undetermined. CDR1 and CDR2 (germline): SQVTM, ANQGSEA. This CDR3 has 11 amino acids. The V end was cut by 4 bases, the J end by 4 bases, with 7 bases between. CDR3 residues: CSVGQLTEAFF. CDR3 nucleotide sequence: TGCAGCGTTGGCCAGCTCACTGAAGCTTTCTTT. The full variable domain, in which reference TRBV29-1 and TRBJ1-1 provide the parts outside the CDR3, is SAVISQKPSRDICQRGTSLTIQCQVDSQVTMMFWYRQQPGQSLTLIATANQGSEATYESGFVIDKFPISRPNLTFSTLTVSNMSPEDSSIYLCSVGQLTEAFFGQGTRLTVV.

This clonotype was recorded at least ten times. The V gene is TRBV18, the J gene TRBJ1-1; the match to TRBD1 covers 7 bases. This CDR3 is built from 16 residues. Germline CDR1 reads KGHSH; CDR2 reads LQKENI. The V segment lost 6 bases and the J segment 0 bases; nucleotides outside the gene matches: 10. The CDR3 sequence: CASSPGTARMNTEAFF. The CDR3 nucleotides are TGTGCCAGCTCGCCTGGGACAGCTCGCATGAACACTGAAGCTTTCTTT.

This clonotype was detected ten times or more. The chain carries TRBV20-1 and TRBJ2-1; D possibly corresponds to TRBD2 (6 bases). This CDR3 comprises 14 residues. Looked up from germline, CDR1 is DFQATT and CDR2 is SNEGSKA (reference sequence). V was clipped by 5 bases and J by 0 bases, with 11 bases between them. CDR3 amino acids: CSAGSGPSYNEQFF. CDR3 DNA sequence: TGCAGTGCTGGAAGCGGGCCCTCCTACAATGAGCAGTTCTTC.

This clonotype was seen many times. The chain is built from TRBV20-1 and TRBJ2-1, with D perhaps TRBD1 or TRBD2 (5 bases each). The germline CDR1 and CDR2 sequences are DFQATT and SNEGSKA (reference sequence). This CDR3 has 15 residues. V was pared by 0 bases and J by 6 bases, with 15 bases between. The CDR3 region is CSARESGPDINEQFF. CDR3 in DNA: TGCAGTGCTAGAGAGTCGGGACCAGACATCAATGAGCAGTTCTTC.

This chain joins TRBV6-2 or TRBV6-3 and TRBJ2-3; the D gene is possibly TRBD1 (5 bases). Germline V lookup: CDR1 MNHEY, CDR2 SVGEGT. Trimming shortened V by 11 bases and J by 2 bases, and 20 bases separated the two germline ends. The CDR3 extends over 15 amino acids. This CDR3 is CASRWRQLPTDTQYF. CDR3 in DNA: TGTGCCTCCCGGTGGAGACAGCTTCCCACAGATACGCAGTATTTT.

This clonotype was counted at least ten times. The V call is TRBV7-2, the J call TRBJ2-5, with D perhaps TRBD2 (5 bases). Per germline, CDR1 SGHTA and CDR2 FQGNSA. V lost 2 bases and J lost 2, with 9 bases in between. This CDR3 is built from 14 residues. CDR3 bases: TGTGCCAGCAGCTTAACTAGATCGCAAGAGACCCAGTACTTC. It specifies CASSLTRSQETQYF.

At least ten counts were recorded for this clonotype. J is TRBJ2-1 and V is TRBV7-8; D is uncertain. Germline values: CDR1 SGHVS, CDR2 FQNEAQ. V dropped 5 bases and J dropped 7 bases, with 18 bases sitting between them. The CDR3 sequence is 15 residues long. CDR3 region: CASSPARPQRNEQFF. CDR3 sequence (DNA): TGTGCCAGCAGCCCAGCACGGCCCCAGAGGAATGAGCAGTTCTTC.

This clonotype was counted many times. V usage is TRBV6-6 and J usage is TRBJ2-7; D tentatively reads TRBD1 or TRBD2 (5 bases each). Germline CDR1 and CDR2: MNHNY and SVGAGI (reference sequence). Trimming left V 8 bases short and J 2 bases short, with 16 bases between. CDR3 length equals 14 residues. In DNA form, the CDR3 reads TGTGCCAGCGGACCGGGACGGATAACCTACGAGCAGTACTTC. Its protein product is CASGPGRITYEQYF.

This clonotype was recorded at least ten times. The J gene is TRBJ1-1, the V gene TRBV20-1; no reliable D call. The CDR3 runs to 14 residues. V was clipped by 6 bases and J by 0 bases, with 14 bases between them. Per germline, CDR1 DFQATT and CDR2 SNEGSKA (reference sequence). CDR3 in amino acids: CSARGRIMNTEAFF. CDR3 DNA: TGCAGTGCCCGAGGACGGATAATGAACACTGAAGCTTTCTTT.

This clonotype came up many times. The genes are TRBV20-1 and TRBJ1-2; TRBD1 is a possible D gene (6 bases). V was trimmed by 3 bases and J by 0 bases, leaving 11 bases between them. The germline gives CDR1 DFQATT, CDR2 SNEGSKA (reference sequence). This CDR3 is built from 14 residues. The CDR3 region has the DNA TGCAGTGCTAGTGCCAGGGGAGCTAACTATGGCTACACCTTC. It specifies CSASARGANYGYTF.

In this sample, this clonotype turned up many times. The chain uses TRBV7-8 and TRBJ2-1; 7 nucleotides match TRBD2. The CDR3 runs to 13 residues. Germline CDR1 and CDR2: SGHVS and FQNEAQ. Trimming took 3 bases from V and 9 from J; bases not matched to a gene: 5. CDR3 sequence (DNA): TGTGCCAGCAGCTTCGAGCGGGATCGTGAGCAGTTCTTC. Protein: CASSFERDREQFF.

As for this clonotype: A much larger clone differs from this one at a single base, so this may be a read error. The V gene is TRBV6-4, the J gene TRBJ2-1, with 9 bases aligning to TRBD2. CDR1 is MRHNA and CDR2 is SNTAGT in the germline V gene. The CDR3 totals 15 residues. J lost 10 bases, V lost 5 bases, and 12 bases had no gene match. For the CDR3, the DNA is TGTGCCAGCAGTCCGAACGGGACTAGCTCTAACGAGCAGTTCTTC. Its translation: CASSPNGTSSNEQFF.

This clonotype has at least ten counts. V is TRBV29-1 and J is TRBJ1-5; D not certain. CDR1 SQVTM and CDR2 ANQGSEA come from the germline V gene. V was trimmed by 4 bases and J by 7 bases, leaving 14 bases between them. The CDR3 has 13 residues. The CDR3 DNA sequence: TGCAGCGTTGCCCCCCAGGAAAGCCAGCCCCAGCATTTT. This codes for CSVAPQESQPQHF.

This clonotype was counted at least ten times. The CDR3, as DNA: TGTGCCAGCAGGAGGACAGGGGCCAAAAACATTCAGTACTTC. Protein product: CASRRTGAKNIQYF. This chain uses TRBV6-2 or TRBV6-3 with TRBJ2-4; 8 bases line up with TRBD1. Trimming cost V 6 bases and J 1 base; bases outside gene matches: 2. Germline-derived CDR1 and CDR2 are MNHEY and SVGEGT. This CDR3 is 14 amino acids long.

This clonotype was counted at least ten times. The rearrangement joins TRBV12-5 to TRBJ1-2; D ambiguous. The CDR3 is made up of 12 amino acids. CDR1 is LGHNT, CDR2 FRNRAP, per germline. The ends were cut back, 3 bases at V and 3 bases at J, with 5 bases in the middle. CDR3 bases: TGTGCTAGTGGTTTTACTGACTATGGCTACACCTTC. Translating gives CASGFTDYGYTF.